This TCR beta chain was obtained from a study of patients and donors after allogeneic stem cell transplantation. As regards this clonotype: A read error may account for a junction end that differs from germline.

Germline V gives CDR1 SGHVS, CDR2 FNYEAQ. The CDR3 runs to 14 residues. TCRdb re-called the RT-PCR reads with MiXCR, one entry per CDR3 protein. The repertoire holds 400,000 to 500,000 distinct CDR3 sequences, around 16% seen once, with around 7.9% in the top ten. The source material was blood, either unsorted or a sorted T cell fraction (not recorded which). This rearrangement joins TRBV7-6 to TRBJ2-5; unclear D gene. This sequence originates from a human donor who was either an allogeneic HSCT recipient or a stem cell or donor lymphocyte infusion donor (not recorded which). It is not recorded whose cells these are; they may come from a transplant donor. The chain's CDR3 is CASSLGSGQETQYF. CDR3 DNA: TGTGCCAGCAGCCTCGGATCTGGCCAAGAGACTCAGTACTTC.